The 20 T cell receptor beta chains below all came from one sample that was sequenced in a study of blood T cells in healthy people across ages. Together with a sample-barcoded 5' primer, a J-beta primer mix was included in a second PCR lasting roughly 6 to 12 cycles. TCRdb fed the 5' RACE reads into MiXCR, producing one record per CDR3 protein. The table has hundreds of thousands of distinct CDR3 sequences, more than 50% seen once. The material sequenced was blood. The receptor set was obtained from a man aged 35 to 55 in good health.

V and J are TRBV15 and TRBJ1-2; weak D call: TRBD1 (5 bases). Germline V gene sequence: CDR1 LNHNV, CDR2 YYDKDF (reference sequence). The germline V and J ends were trimmed by 3 bases and 4 bases, with 12 bases remaining between them. The CDR3 sequence is 14 residues long. CDR3 in DNA: TGTGCCACCAGCAGGCCCACGGGGGTCTATGGCTACACCTTC. This translates into CATSRPTGVYGYTF.

This clonotype has more than one count but fewer than ten. The J gene is TRBJ2-5, the V gene TRBV29-1; a possible D gene is TRBD1 (5 bases). The V gene's germline CDR1 is SQVTM and CDR2 ANQGSEA. This CDR3 comprises 17 residues. V was cut by 2 bases and J by 1 base, with 20 bases left in between. In DNA, the CDR3 is TGCAGCGTTGAACAGAAAAAACAGCAGGGCATCCAAGAGACCCAGTACTTC. This codes for CSVEQKKQQGIQETQYF.

This chain joins TRBV7-9 and TRBJ1-1, with a weak D call TRBD1 (6 bases). The length of the CDR3 is 20 residues. Germline V gives CDR1 SEHNR, CDR2 FQNEAQ (reference sequence). V was trimmed by 4 bases and J by 1 base, leaving 28 bases between them. Written as DNA, the CDR3 is TGTGCCAGCAGCTCATCCACTCTAAAGACAGGTCTTTATCAGAACACTGAAGCTTTCTTT. Translated, it gives CASSSSTLKTGLYQNTEAFF.

The chain carries TRBV12-3 or TRBV12-4 and TRBJ2-1; 7 bases are shared with TRBD2. The CDR3 is 12 residues long. V shed 6 bases and J 8 bases; nucleotides not matched to a gene: 4. The CDR3 loop reads CASRGGIHEQFF. The DNA of the CDR3 is TGTGCCAGCAGGGGGGGGATTCATGAGCAGTTCTTC.

This clonotype has just a few counts. The genes are TRBV20-1 and TRBJ2-3; D perhaps matches TRBD1 (6 bases). CDR3 size: 16 residues. Trimming removed 5 bases from V and 0 bases from J, with 18 bases in between. Germline values: CDR1 DFQATT, CDR2 SNEGSKA (reference sequence). DNA of the CDR3: TGCAGTGCTGTACCAGCTACAGGGATAAGCACAGATACGCAGTATTTT. Protein: CSAVPATGISTDTQYF.

This clonotype was counted only a few times. The V call is TRBV5-1, the J call TRBJ2-7; 8 bases are shared with TRBD1. Germline CDR1 reads SGHRS; CDR2 reads YFSETQ. The CDR3 is 14 residues long. Trimming removed 0 bases from V and 2 bases from J; junction bases left unmatched: 1. The CDR3: CASSLEQGAYEQYF. The CDR3 nucleotides are TGCGCCAGCAGCTTGGAACAGGGGGCCTACGAGCAGTACTTC.

V is TRBV5-1 and J is TRBJ2-5, with 8 bases identical to TRBD2. The J call may be mistaken, given a closer DNA end match to TRBJ2-7. CDR3 size: 15 residues. Germline V gene sequence: CDR1 SGHRS, CDR2 YFSETQ. This chain's CDR3 is CASSWGLVNEGEQYF. The CDR3 DNA follows: TGCGCCAGCAGCTGGGGACTAGTAAATGAGGGCGAGCAGTACTTC.

The rearrangement uses TRBV20-1 and TRBJ2-3; the match to TRBD2 covers 12 bases. CDR3 length: 13 residues. CDR1 is DFQATT and CDR2 is SNEGSKA in the germline V gene (reference sequence). Unmatched junction bases numbered 0, after V lost 3 bases and J lost 5 bases. The CDR3 bases are TGCAGTGCTAGGACTAGCGGGAGAGATACGCAGTATTTT. This codes for CSARTSGRDTQYF.

The V call is TRBV5-1, the J call TRBJ2-7; weak D call: TRBD2 (6 bases). The CDR3 covers 18 residues. Germline V lookup: CDR1 SGHRS, CDR2 YFSETQ. V was pared by 4 bases and J by 3 bases, with 26 bases between. CDR3 nucleotide sequence: TGCGCCAGCAGCCCCCGCCTCGGGGGAAGCGCGTCCGACTACGAGCAGTACTTC. It encodes CASSPRLGGSASDYEQYF.

The V call is TRBV14, the J call TRBJ1-6; D is unclear. The V end lost 1 base, the J end lost 7 bases, and 8 bases lay between the germline ends. Per the germline V gene, CDR1 is SGHDN and CDR2 is FVKESK. CDR3 length: 14 residues. CDR3 sequence: CASSQGGENSPLHF. The CDR3 nucleotides are TGTGCCAGCAGCCAAGGCGGGGAGAATTCACCCCTCCACTTT.

This clonotype came up a few times. The V gene is TRBV24-1, the J gene TRBJ2-4; no clear D gene. Germline V gene data show CDR1 as KGHDR and CDR2 as SFDVKD. V was cut by 0 bases and J by 7 bases, with 3 bases left in between. This CDR3 region has 12 residues. CDR3 DNA: TGTGCCACCAGTGATTTGATGAACATTCAGTACTTC. This translates into CATSDLMNIQYF.

The rearrangement uses TRBV12-5 and TRBJ2-3; the D gene could be TRBD1 or TRBD2 (6 bases each). The ends were cut back, 1 base at V and 6 bases at J, with 17 bases in the middle. Germline lookup yields CDR1 LGHNT and CDR2 FRNRAP. The CDR3 totals 16 residues. The CDR3 DNA reads TGTGCTAGTGGTTTGGGCCGGGCGGGACACTTGGATACGCAGTATTTT. It is translated as CASGLGRAGHLDTQYF.

The table lists this clonotype with a few counts. The V and J genes are TRBV4-2 and TRBJ2-7; 10 positions match TRBD1. The CDR3 covers 16 residues. Germline CDR1 is LGHNA and CDR2 is YNFKEQ. J gave up 3 bases and V 1 base, and 6 bases lay outside the gene matches. CDR3 bases: TGTGCCAGCAGCCAAGCCGGGGGGACAGGGGACTACGAGCAGTACTTC. It is translated as CASSQAGGTGDYEQYF.

The rearrangement links TRBV20-1 to TRBJ2-7, with 7 nucleotides matching TRBD2. The length of the CDR3 is 14 residues. Looked up from germline, CDR1 is DFQATT and CDR2 is SNEGSKA (reference sequence). V shed 5 bases, J shed 3 bases, and the junction held 10 bases outside the gene matches. The CDR3 is CSAGEREVSYEQYF. As DNA, the CDR3 is TGCAGTGCTGGTGAGCGGGAAGTGAGCTACGAGCAGTACTTC.

The CDR3 is CASSPGTGGVSEQFF. CDR3 sequence (DNA): TGTGCCAGCAGTCCCGGGACAGGGGGGGTGAGTGAGCAGTTCTTC. V is TRBV27 and J is TRBJ2-1; 11 bases are a match to TRBD1. Germline CDR1 reads MNHEY; CDR2 reads SMNVEV (reference sequence). V shed 5 bases, J shed 9 bases, and the junction held 9 bases outside the gene matches. This CDR3 has 15 residues.

This clonotype was counted only a few times. This sequence joins TRBV10-3 and TRBJ1-2; no definite D call. This CDR3 comprises 13 residues. Germline lookup yields CDR1 ENHRY and CDR2 SYGVKD. Trimming took 2 bases from V and 6 from J, leaving 10 bases between them. CDR3: CAISETGEDGYTF. As DNA, the CDR3 is TGTGCCATCAGTGAGACCGGGGAAGATGGCTACACCTTC.

The J gene is TRBJ2-7, the V gene TRBV6-5; D not certain. The CDR3 is 14 amino acids. Per germline, CDR1 MNHEY and CDR2 SVGAGI. V gave up 5 bases and J gave up 5 bases, with 16 bases separating them. The CDR3 DNA reads TGTGCCAGCAGTCCGCAGGTACGGGCTAACGAGCAGTACTTC. Translated, it gives CASSPQVRANEQYF.

The chain employs TRBV3-1 and TRBJ1-1; D remains unclear. V was clipped by 1 base and J by 3 bases, with 9 bases between them. The CDR3 is 14 amino acids. Germline CDR1 LGHDT, CDR2 YNNKEL (reference sequence). CDR3 nucleotides: TGTGCCAGCAGCCAAGCCCGGGCGGACACTGAAGCTTTCTTT. Encoded protein: CASSQARADTEAFF.

The chain joins TRBV5-1 to TRBJ1-4; D is undetermined. The CDR3 sequence is 15 residues long. Per germline, CDR1 SGHRS and CDR2 YFSETQ. Trimming left V 2 bases short and J 0 bases short, with 8 bases between. The CDR3 DNA reads as TGCGCCAGCAGCTTCAGCACGGCAACTAATGAAAAACTGTTTTTT. Translating it yields CASSFSTATNEKLFF.

V gene TRBV18 combines with J gene TRBJ1-1, with a tentative D call TRBD1 (5 bases). In germline, CDR1 is KGHSH, CDR2 LQKENI. Trimming pared 6 bases from V and 5 bases from J, leaving 16 bases between. The CDR3 spans 14 residues. DNA of the CDR3: TGTGCCAGCTCCGAGAGACGGGGGGAGACTGAAGCTTTCTTT. Amino acid sequence: CASSERRGETEAFF.